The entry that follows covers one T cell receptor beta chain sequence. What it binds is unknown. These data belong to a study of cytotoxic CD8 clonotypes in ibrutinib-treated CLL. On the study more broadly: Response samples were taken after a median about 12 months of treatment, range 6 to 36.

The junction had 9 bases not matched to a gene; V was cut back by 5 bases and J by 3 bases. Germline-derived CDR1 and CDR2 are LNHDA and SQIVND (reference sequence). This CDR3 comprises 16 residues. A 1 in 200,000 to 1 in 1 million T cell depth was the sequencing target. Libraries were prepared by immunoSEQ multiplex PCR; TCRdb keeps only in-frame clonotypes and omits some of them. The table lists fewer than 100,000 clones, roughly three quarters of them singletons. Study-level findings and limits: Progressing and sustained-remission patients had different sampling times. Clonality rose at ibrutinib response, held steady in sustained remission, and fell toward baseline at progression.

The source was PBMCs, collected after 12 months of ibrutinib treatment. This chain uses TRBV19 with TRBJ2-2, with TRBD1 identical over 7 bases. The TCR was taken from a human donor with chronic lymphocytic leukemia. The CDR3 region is CASSADRAPDTGELFF. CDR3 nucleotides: TGTGCCAGTAGTGCCGACAGGGCCCCCGACACCGGGGAGCTGTTTTTT.